The entry that follows covers one T cell receptor (beta chain) sequence. Its antigen is undetermined. This sample was taken from a study of Tregs in tolerant kidney transplant recipients. Whole-study context: Mixed chimerism was transient after nonmyeloablative marrow transplants from related graft donors.

Method: immunoSEQ multiplex PCR; TCRdb's copy keeps in-frame clones and lacks some. The sample yields about 66,000 clones, roughly 92% seen once. Study-level findings and limits: In tolerant patients, donor-specific Tregs outgrew total Tregs, suggesting antigen-driven expansion.

Trimming cost V 2 bases and J 7 bases, with 8 bases left between them. Germline V gene lookup returns CDR1 KGHSH and CDR2 LQKENI. This CDR3 has 12 residues. The receptor's source is a human donor who received a combined kidney and bone marrow transplant. The V gene is TRBV18, the J gene TRBJ1-2; D not resolved. This material consisted of CD8+ T cells from blood, taken before the transplant. The CDR3 region is CASSPSGVGYTF. The CDR3 coding sequence is TGTGCCAGCTCACCATCGGGAGTTGGCTACACCTTC. Using reference TRBV18 and TRBJ1-2 for the parts outside the CDR3, the full variable domain is NAGVMQNPRHLVRRRGQEARLRCSPMKGHSHVYWYRQLPEEGLKFMVYLQKENIIDESGMPKERFSAEFPKEGPSILRIQQVVRGDSAAYFCASSPSGVGYTFGSGTRLTVV.